These 24 T cell receptor beta chains share one sample of origin, sequenced in a study of OX40 agonist ivuxolimab in advanced cancers. Only in-frame clones appear in the TCRdb table, and some are missing; sequencing was by immunoSEQ multiplex PCR. The sample carries roughly 34,000 clones, over 85% recorded once. Source: CD4+ or CD8+ T cells sorted from blood, taken in a trial of the OX40 agonist ivuxolimab. All receptors come from an adult with an advanced solid tumor such as melanoma, head and neck, liver or kidney cancer.

This clone was detected only once. The CDR3 DNA reads TGTGCCAGCAGCCATCAGTCTTACCCCCTCTATGGCTACACCTTC. Protein: CASSHQSYPLYGYTF. This sequence joins TRBV28 and TRBJ1-2; D uncertain. The V and J ends lost 6 bases and 4 bases respectively, with 18 bases between them. Germline V gene data show CDR1 as MDHEN and CDR2 as SYDVKM. This CDR3 is built from 15 residues.

J is TRBJ2-2 and V is TRBV5-1; possible D gene TRBD2, 6 bases. The V end lost 5 bases, the J end lost 6 bases, and 11 bases lay between the germline ends. The CDR3 spans 13 residues. Germline lookup yields CDR1 SGHRS and CDR2 YFSETQ. This CDR3 reads CASRTSPPGELFF. The CDR3 DNA reads as TGCGCCAGCAGGACTAGTCCCCCCGGGGAGCTGTTTTTT. Variable domain in full (rest from reference TRBV5-1 and TRBJ2-2): KAGVTQTPRYLIKTRGQQVTLSCSPISGHRSVSWYQQTPGQGLQFLFEYFSETQRNKGNFPGRFSGRQFSNSRSEMNVSTLELGDSALYLCASRTSPPGELFFGEGSRLTVL.

The chain is built from TRBV2 and TRBJ2-7; no firm D call. Germline values: CDR1 SNHLY, CDR2 FYNNEI. With 3 bases removed from V and 1 base from J, the gap between germline ends came to 4 bases. CDR3 length: 12 amino acids. Here the CDR3 DNA reads TGTGCCAGCAGTGACGCTTCCTACGAGCAGTACTTC. Protein product: CASSDASYEQYF. Together with reference TRBV2 and TRBJ2-7, the CDR3 gives the full variable domain: EPEVTQTPSHQVTQMGQEVILRCVPISNHLYFYWYRQILGQKVEFLVSFYNNEISEKSEIFDDQFSVERPDGSNFTLKIRSTKLEDSAMYFCASSDASYEQYFGPGTRLTVT.

The chain employs TRBV11-2 and TRBJ2-5; TRBD2 matches 9 bases. The CDR3 is 16 residues long. Germline trimming cut 4 bases from V and 5 bases from J; bases unmatched to any gene: 11. Germline V gives CDR1 SGHAT, CDR2 FQNNGV. CDR3 in amino acids: CASSSQLWTSEETQYF. CDR3 coding DNA: TGTGCCAGCAGCTCCCAGTTATGGACTAGCGAGGAGACCCAGTACTTC.

The gene calls are TRBV5-1 and TRBJ2-3, with D perhaps matching TRBD2 (6 bases). The V end lost 0 bases, the J end lost 2 bases, and 13 bases lay between the germline ends. CDR1 and CDR2 from the germline V gene are SGHRS and YFSETQ. The CDR3 is 16 amino acids. The CDR3 sequence is CASSLDLAGLTDTQYF. CDR3 sequence (DNA): TGCGCCAGCAGCTTGGATCTGGCGGGACTCACAGATACGCAGTATTTT.

The chain recombines TRBV2 with TRBJ2-5; 11 positions match TRBD2. Near its end, the DNA agrees better with TRBJ2-7, so the J call may be wrong. Germline V CDR1 and CDR2: SNHLY, FYNNEI. The CDR3 runs to 16 residues. CDR3 nucleotides: TGTGCCAGCAGAACGGGACTAGCGGAGGGAACGGGCGAGCAGTACTTC. Protein: CASRTGLAEGTGEQYF.

V is TRBV7-3 and J is TRBJ2-2, with 7 positions matching TRBD1. J was trimmed by 7 bases and V by 3 bases; bases with no gene match: 5. CDR1 SGHTA and CDR2 FQGTGA come from the germline V gene. CDR3 length equals 14 residues. CDR3 amino acids: CASSLQGEGGELFF. CDR3 DNA: TGTGCCAGCAGCTTGCAGGGGGAAGGCGGGGAGCTGTTTTTT.

CDR3 bases: TGTGCCAGCAGCTTGGTAGCGGGCTACAATGAGCAGTTCTTC. This codes for CASSLVAGYNEQFF. The gene calls are TRBV5-6 and TRBJ2-1, with 7 bases lining up with TRBD2. The ends lost 0 bases at V and 3 bases at J; junction bases unmatched: 0. The CDR3 runs 14 residues. Germline assignment: CDR1 SGHDT and CDR2 YYEEEE.

This clone was detected only once. The rearrangement links TRBV29-1 to TRBJ1-1; TRBD1 agrees at 11 bases. Germline V CDR1 and CDR2: SQVTM, ANQGSEA. The CDR3 consists of 17 residues. Trimming cost V 3 bases and J 0 bases; bases outside gene matches: 9. The CDR3 DNA is TGCAGCGTTGAGGTGGGGACAGGGGGAAGGATGAACACTGAAGCTTTCTTT. Translating it yields CSVEVGTGGRMNTEAFF.

The chain recombines TRBV15 with TRBJ1-5; D might be TRBD1 (5 bases). The CDR3 is 14 amino acids. Germline lookup yields CDR1 LNHNV and CDR2 YYDKDF (reference sequence). V was cut by 1 base and J by 12 bases, with 16 bases left in between. The CDR3 is CATSRVGVNQGQHF. The CDR3 DNA is TGTGCCACCAGCAGAGTCGGGGTTAATCAGGGCCAGCATTTT.

J is TRBJ1-2 and V is TRBV28; tentatively, D is TRBD1 (6 bases). The CDR3 is 13 amino acids. Per the germline V gene, CDR1 is MDHEN and CDR2 is SYDVKM. The germline V and J ends were trimmed by 3 bases and 5 bases, with 10 bases remaining between them. The CDR3 nucleotides are TGTGCCAGCAGTTTGATAAGGGGGTATGGCTACACCTTC. Amino acid sequence: CASSLIRGYGYTF.

The V call is TRBV11-1, the J call TRBJ1-6, with 10 bases aligning to TRBD1. Germline V gene sequence: CDR1 SGHAT, CDR2 FQDESV (reference sequence). This CDR3 has 15 amino acids. The ends lost 0 bases at V and 7 bases at J; junction bases unmatched: 0. The CDR3 sequence is CASSLAGQGNSPLHF. CDR3 coding DNA: TGTGCCAGCAGCTTAGCGGGACAGGGGAATTCACCCCTCCACTTT.

CDR3 nucleotide sequence: TGTGCCATCAGACAGGGGAAGGGGACGGACACTGAAGCTTTCTTT. Translating gives CAIRQGKGTDTEAFF. The chain is built from TRBV11-3 and TRBJ1-1, with 8 bases matching TRBD1. V shed 10 bases and J 3 bases; nucleotides not matched to a gene: 13. The CDR3 sequence is 15 residues long. Germline V lookup: CDR1 SGHNT, CDR2 YENEEA.

V gene TRBV6-1 combines with J gene TRBJ1-5; possible D gene TRBD1, 5 bases. The CDR3 totals 14 residues. Germline CDR1 is MNHNS and CDR2 is SASEGT. Trimming left V 3 bases short and J 4 bases short, with 10 bases between. The CDR3 loop is CASSDSGTNQPQHF. The CDR3 bases are TGTGCCAGCAGTGATTCGGGGACTAATCAGCCCCAGCATTTT.

The rearrangement joins TRBV7-2 to TRBJ2-2; tentative D call: TRBD2 (6 bases). Trimming pared 4 bases from V and 0 bases from J, leaving 18 bases between. The CDR3 totals 18 residues. Germline loops: CDR1 SGHTA, CDR2 FQGNSA. The CDR3: CASSSRGWRNTNTGELFF. CDR3 sequence (DNA): TGTGCCAGCAGCTCCCGGGGGTGGCGGAATACGAACACCGGGGAGCTGTTTTTT.

Here the CDR3 reads CASSLEDTQYF. DNA for the CDR3: TGTGCCAGCAGCTTGGAAGATACGCAGTATTTT. The rearrangement links TRBV7-9 to TRBJ2-3; D is unresolved. Between the trimmed V and J ends, which lost 3 bases and 5 bases, there was a span of 3 bases. The CDR3 length is 11 residues. Germline V gene sequence: CDR1 SEHNR, CDR2 FQNEAQ (reference sequence).

This clone was detected only once. The chain uses TRBV6-1 and TRBJ2-2; no reliable D call. V lost 5 bases, J lost 1 base, and 8 bases lay in between. Germline V lookup: CDR1 MNHNS, CDR2 SASEGT. CDR3 length: 14 residues. In nucleotides, the CDR3 is TGTGCCAGCAGTTCATCAGGGAACACCGGGGAGCTGTTTTTT. Residues: CASSSSGNTGELFF.

The chain has TRBV30 and TRBJ2-4; D might be TRBD1 (5 bases). Germline V gene lookup returns CDR1 GTSNPN and CDR2 SVGIG (reference sequence). The germline V and J ends were trimmed by 0 bases and 7 bases, with 13 bases remaining between them. The CDR3 contains 14 residues. CDR3 protein: CAWSVLSWGNIQYF. The CDR3 nucleotides read TGTGCCTGGAGTGTACTGTCCTGGGGCAACATTCAGTACTTC.

The V gene is TRBV19, the J gene TRBJ1-5; tentatively, D is TRBD1 (6 bases). V lost 3 bases, J lost 0 bases, and 12 bases lay in between. Germline CDR1 is LNHDA and CDR2 is SQIVND (reference sequence). CDR3 length: 16 amino acids. CDR3 sequence: CASSIRGAGSNQPQHF. CDR3 nucleotides: TGTGCCAGTAGTATCCGGGGGGCGGGTAGCAATCAGCCCCAGCATTTT. The whole variable domain, remainder taken from reference TRBV19 and TRBJ1-5, is DGGITQSPKYLFRKEGQNVTLSCEQNLNHDAMYWYRQDPGQGLRLIYYSQIVNDFQKGDIAEGYSVSREKKESFPLTVTSAQKNPTAFYLCASSIRGAGSNQPQHFGDGTRLSIL.

V usage is TRBV5-1 and J usage is TRBJ2-7, with D tentatively TRBD2 (7 bases). The germline V and J ends were trimmed by 3 bases and 7 bases, with 20 bases remaining between them. CDR1 is SGHRS and CDR2 is YFSETQ in the germline V gene. The CDR3 length is 15 residues. CDR3 in amino acids: CASSSGGREQGEQYF. The CDR3 nucleotides are TGCGCCAGCAGCTCCGGGGGGAGGGAACAGGGAGAGCAGTACTTC.

This chain joins TRBV19 and TRBJ1-5; D not resolved. V lost 4 bases to trimming and J lost 9 bases, with 10 bases between them. The germline V gene has CDR1 LNHDA and CDR2 SQIVND (reference sequence). The CDR3 has 12 amino acids. CDR3 amino acids: CASSTPPWPQHF. In DNA form, the CDR3 reads TGTGCCAGTAGTACCCCCCCATGGCCCCAGCATTTT.

CDR3: CASSPSNAPGELFF. The CDR3, as DNA: TGTGCCAGCAGCCCCTCCAACGCACCGGGGGAGCTGTTTTTT. This sequence joins TRBV7-3 and TRBJ2-2; D uncertain. In germline, CDR1 is SGHTA, CDR2 FQGTGA. V was trimmed by 5 bases and J by 8 bases, leaving 15 bases between them. The CDR3 covers 14 residues.

As for this clone: Other nucleotide sequences from this sample produce the same CDR3. The rearrangement joins TRBV18 to TRBJ2-5; D gene ambiguous. The germline V and J ends were trimmed by 2 bases and 3 bases, with 1 base remaining between them. Germline V gene data show CDR1 as KGHSH and CDR2 as LQKENI. This CDR3 contains 11 residues. DNA for the CDR3: TGTGCCAGCTCACCAGAAGAGACCCAGTACTTC. Its translation: CASSPEETQYF.

The chain employs TRBV7-9 and TRBJ2-3; D not certain. Trimming left V 5 bases short and J 2 bases short, with 11 bases between. This CDR3 is built from 14 residues. Germline values: CDR1 SEHNR, CDR2 FQNEAQ (reference sequence). The CDR3 region is CASSPPRITDTQYF. As DNA, the CDR3 is TGTGCCAGCAGCCCCCCTAGGATCACAGATACGCAGTATTTT.